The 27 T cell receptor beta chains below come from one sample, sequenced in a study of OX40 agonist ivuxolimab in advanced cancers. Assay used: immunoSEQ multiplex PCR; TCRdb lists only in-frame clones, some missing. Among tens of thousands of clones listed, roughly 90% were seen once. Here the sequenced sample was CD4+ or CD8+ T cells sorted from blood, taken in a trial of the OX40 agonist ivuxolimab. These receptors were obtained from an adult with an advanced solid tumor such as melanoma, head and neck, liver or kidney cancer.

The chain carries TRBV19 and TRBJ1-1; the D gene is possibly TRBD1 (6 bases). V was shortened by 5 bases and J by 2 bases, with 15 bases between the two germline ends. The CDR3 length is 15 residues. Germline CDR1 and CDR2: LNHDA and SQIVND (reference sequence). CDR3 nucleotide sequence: TGTGCCAGTAGTCAACCTCAGGGGAGAAACACTGAAGCTTTCTTT. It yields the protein CASSQPQGRNTEAFF.

Here the CDR3 DNA reads TGCGCCAGCAGCCAGACGGGACTAGCGGGACTGGACGAGCAGTACTTC. Its translation is CASSQTGLAGLDEQYF. This chain uses TRBV4-3 with TRBJ2-7, with 13 positions matching TRBD2. The ends lost 3 bases at V and 5 bases at J; junction bases unmatched: 7. CDR3 length equals 16 residues. Per germline, CDR1 LGHNA and CDR2 YSLEER.

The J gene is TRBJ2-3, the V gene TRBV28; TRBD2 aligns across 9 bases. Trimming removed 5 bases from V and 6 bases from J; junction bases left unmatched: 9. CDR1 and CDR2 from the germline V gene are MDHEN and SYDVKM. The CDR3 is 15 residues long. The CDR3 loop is CASSPPAGGVDTQYF. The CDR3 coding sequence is TGTGCCAGCAGTCCTCCAGCGGGAGGTGTGGATACGCAGTATTTT.

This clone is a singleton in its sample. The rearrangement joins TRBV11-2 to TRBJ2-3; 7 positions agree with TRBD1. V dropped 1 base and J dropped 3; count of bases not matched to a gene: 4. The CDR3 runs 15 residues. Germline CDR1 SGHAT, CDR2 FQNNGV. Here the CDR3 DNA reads TGTGCCAGCAGCTTAGTCATGGACAGGACAGATACGCAGTATTTT. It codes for CASSLVMDRTDTQYF.

The CDR3, as DNA: TGCAGCGTTGAAGGGGCAGGCGACAGGCCCAACGAGCAGTACTTC. Translating it yields CSVEGAGDRPNEQYF. The chain combines TRBV29-1 with TRBJ2-7; D may be TRBD1 (6 bases). Germline-derived CDR1 and CDR2 are SQVTM and ANQGSEA. V was clipped by 1 base and J by 5 bases, with 18 bases between them. This CDR3 has 15 residues.

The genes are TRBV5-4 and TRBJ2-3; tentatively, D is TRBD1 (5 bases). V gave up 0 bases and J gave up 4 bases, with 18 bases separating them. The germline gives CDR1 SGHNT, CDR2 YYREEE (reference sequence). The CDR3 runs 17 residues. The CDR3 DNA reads TGTGCCAGCAGCTTGGTGGGGCAGTCTAAAGGCGCAGATACGCAGTATTTT. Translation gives CASSLVGQSKGADTQYF.

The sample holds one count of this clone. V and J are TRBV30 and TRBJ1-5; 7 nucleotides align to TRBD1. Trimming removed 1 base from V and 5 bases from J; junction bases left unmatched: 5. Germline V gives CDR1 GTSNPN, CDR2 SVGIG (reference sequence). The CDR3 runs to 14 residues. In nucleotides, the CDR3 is TGTGCCTGGAGTGGGGGGACAGCAGATCAGCCCCAGCATTTT. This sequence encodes CAWSGGTADQPQHF.

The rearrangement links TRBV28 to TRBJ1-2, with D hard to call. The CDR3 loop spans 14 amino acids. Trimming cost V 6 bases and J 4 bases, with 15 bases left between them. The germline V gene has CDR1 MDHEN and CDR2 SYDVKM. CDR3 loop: CASRPTGEVYGYTF. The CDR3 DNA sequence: TGTGCCAGCAGGCCGACCGGGGAAGTCTATGGCTACACCTTC.

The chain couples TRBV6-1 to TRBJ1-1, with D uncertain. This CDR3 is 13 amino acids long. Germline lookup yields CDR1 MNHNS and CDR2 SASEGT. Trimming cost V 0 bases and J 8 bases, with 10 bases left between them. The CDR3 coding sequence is TGTGCCAGCAGTGAAGCGGTTTCCACAGAAGCTTTCTTT. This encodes CASSEAVSTEAFF.

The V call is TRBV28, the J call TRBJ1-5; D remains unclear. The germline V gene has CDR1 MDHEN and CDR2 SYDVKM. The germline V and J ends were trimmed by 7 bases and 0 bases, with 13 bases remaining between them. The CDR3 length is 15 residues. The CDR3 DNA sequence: TGTGCCAGCACCCCACTTTTAAATAGCAATCAGCCCCAGCATTTT. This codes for CASTPLLNSNQPQHF. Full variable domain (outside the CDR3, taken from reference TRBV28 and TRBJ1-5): DVKVTQSSRYLVKRTGEKVFLECVQDMDHENMFWYRQDPGLGLRLIYFSYDVKMKEKGDIPEGYSVSREKKERFSLILESASTNQTSMYLCASTPLLNSNQPQHFGDGTRLSIL.

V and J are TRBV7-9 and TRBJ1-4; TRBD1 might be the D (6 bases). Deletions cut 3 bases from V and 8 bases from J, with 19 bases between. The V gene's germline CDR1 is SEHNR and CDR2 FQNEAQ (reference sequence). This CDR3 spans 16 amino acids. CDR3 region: CASSLNGDWGQEKLFF. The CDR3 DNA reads TGTGCCAGCAGCTTGAACGGGGACTGGGGGCAGGAAAAACTGTTTTTT.

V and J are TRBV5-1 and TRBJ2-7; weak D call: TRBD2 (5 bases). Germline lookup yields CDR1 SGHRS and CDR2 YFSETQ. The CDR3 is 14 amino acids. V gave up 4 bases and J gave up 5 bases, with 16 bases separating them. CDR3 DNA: TGCGCCAGCAGCACCGGGGTAGGTATAGACGAGCAGTACTTC. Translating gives CASSTGVGIDEQYF.

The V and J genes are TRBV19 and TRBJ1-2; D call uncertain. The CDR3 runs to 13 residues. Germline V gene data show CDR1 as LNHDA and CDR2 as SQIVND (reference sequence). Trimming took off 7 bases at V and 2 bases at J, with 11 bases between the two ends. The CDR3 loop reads CASKGSKNYGYTF. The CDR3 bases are TGTGCCAGTAAAGGAAGCAAAAACTATGGCTACACCTTC. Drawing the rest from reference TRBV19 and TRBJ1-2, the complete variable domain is DGGITQSPKYLFRKEGQNVTLSCEQNLNHDAMYWYRQDPGQGLRLIYYSQIVNDFQKGDIAEGYSVSREKKESFPLTVTSAQKNPTAFYLCASKGSKNYGYTFGSGTRLTVV.

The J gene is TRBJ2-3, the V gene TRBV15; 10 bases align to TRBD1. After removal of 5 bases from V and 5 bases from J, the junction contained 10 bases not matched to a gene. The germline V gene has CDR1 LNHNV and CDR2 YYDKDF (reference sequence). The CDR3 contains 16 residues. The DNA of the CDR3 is TGTGCCACCAGCGTGTTCGGGACAGGGGATGGAGATACGCAGTATTTT. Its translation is CATSVFGTGDGDTQYF.

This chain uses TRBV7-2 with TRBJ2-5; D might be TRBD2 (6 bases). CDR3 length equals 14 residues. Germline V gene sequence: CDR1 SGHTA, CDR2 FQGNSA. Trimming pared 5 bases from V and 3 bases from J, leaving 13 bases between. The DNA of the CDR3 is TGTGCCAGCAGCCTTTACGGGGGAGAAGAGACCCAGTACTTC. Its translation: CASSLYGGEETQYF.

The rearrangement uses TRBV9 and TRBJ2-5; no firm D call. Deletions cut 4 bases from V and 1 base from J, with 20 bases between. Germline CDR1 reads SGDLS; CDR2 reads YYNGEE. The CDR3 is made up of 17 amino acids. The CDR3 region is CASSLRPDGTSQETQYF. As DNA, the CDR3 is TGTGCCAGCAGCCTCCGCCCGGACGGAACCTCCCAAGAGACCCAGTACTTC.

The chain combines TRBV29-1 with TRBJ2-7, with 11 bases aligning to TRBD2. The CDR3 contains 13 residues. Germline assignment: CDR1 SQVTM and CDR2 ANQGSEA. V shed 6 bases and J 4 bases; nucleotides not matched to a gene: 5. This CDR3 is CSVRTSGSYEQYF. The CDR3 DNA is TGCAGCGTCCGGACTAGCGGGTCTTACGAGCAGTACTTC.

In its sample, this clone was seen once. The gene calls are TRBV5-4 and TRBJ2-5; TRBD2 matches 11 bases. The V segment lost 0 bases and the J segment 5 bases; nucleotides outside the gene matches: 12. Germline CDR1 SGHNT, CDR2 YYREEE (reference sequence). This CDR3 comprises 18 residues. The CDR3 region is CASSLDPTSGSVGETQYF. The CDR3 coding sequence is TGTGCCAGCAGCTTGGACCCAACTAGCGGGAGCGTCGGGGAGACCCAGTACTTC.

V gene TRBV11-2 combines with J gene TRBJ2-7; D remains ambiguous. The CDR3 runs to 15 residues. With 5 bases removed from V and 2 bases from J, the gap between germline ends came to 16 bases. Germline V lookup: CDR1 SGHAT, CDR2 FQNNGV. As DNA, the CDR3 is TGTGCCAGCAGCCAAATACTCGACTCCCCCTACGAGCAGTACTTC. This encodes CASSQILDSPYEQYF.

CDR3 residues: CASSLYREIYEQYF. The CDR3 bases are TGTGCCAGCAGTTTGTACAGGGAGATTTACGAGCAGTACTTC. This rearrangement joins TRBV28 to TRBJ2-7; a weak D match, TRBD1 (6 bases). V was shortened by 3 bases and J by 4 bases, with 13 bases between the two germline ends. Germline lookup yields CDR1 MDHEN and CDR2 SYDVKM. This CDR3 spans 14 amino acids.

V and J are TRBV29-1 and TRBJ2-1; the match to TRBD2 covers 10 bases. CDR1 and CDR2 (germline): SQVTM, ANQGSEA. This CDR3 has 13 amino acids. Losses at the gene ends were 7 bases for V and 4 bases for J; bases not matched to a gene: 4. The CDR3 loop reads CSARTSGYNEQFF. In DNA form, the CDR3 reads TGCAGCGCCCGGACTAGCGGTTACAATGAGCAGTTCTTC.

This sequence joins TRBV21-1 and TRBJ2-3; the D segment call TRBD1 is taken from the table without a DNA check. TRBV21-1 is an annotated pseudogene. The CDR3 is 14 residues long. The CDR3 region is CASSCPRGIDTQYF. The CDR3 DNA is TGTGCCAGCAGCTGCCCCAGGGGAATAGATACGCAGTATTTT.

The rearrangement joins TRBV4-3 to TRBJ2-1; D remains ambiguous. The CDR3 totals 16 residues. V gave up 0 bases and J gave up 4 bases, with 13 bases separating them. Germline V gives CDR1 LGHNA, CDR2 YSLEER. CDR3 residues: CASSQDVSGIYNEQFF. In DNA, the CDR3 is TGCGCCAGCAGCCAAGATGTTTCAGGAATATACAATGAGCAGTTCTTC.

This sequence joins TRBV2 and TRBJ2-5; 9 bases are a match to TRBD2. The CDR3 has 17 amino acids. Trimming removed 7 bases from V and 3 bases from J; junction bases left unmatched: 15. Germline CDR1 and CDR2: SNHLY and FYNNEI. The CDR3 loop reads CASTSASLAGLEETQYF. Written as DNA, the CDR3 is TGTGCCAGCACCTCCGCGAGTCTAGCGGGACTGGAAGAGACCCAGTACTTC.

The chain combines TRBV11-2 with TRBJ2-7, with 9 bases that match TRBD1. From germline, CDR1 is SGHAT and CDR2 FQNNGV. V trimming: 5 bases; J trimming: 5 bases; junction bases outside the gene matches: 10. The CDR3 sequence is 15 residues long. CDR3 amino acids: CASSQRTGEAHEQYF. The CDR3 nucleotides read TGTGCCAGCAGCCAGAGGACAGGGGAAGCCCACGAGCAGTACTTC. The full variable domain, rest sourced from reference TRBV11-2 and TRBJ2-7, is EAGVAQSPRYKIIEKRQSVAFWCNPISGHATLYWYQQILGQGPKLLIQFQNNGVVDDSQLPKDRFSAERLKGVDSTLKIQPAKLEDSAVYLCASSQRTGEAHEQYFGPGTRLTVT.

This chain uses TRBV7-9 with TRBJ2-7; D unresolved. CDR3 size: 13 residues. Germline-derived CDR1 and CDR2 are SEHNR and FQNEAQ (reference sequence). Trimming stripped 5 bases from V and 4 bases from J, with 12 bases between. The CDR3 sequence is CASSQLSVYEQYF. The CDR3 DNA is TGTGCCAGCAGCCAATTGAGCGTTTACGAGCAGTACTTC.

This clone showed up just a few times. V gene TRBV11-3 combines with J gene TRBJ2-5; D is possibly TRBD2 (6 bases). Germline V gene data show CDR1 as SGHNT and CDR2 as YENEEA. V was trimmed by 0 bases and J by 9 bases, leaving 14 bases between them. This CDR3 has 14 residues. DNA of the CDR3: TGTGCCAGCAGCTTAGATCAGGTGCGGGATGCCCAGTACTTC. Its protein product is CASSLDQVRDAQYF.